This TCR beta chain was observed in a study of T-cell memory formation after mild COVID-19. Whole-study results and caveats: Contracting CD4+ clones were located mainly in CM and EM, and CD8+ clones in EMRA. Detection of some responders pre-infection suggested pre-existing cross-reactive memory T cells participated.

TCRdb independently ran MiXCR on the 5' RACE reads; one entry per CDR3 protein. The sample contains roughly 620,000 distinct CDR3 sequences, over 15% of which appear only once. Turning to this clonotype: What it recognizes is unknown.

The sequence came from an adult woman who had mild COVID-19 (a few samples of this study predate the infection). Cell type and time point are not known. Sequenced sample: PBMCs or a T cell subset sorted from them (not recorded which).

This CDR3 is CSASPYPSWWDEQFF. The CDR3 nucleotides read TGCAGTGCCTCTCCGTACCCCTCGTGGTGGGATGAGCAGTTCTTC. The chain uses TRBV20-1 and TRBJ2-1; no definite D call. Germline assignment: CDR1 DFQATT and CDR2 SNEGSKA (reference sequence). The ends were cut back, 6 bases at V and 8 bases at J, with 23 bases in the middle. The CDR3 loop spans 15 amino acids.